The clone carrying this TCR beta chain was recorded a few times. As yet, its antigen is unknown. These data originate in a study of a mutant IDH1 vaccine in newly diagnosed glioma. Study-level background: First vaccine doses came 4-6 weeks after radiotherapy alone, or with temozolomide cycles.

Indicated time point: week 47, end of study. In the vaccine, a single dose held 300 ug of the mutant IDH1 20-mer peptide, along with topical imiquimod. V was pared by 4 bases and J by 1 base, with 10 bases between. Per the germline V gene, CDR1 is GTSNPN and CDR2 is SVGIG (reference sequence). This CDR3 region has 13 residues. TCRdb's copy holds only in-frame clones and misses some; the assay was immunoSEQ multiplex PCR. The sample holds 40,000 to 45,000 clones, 82% seen once. J is TRBJ1-1 and V is TRBV30; unclear D gene. The source was PBMCs, collected from a glioma patient whose treatment included an IDH1 peptide vaccine. The sequence derives from a man aged 18-30 years with glioma. Some clones in this sample may be carry-over from other donors' samples. CDR3: CAWKDGRNTEAFF. In DNA, the CDR3 is TGTGCCTGGAAGGACGGGAGGAACACTGAAGCTTTCTTT.